These T cell receptor beta chains were read from a single sample in a study of glioma-infiltrating T cells after dendritic cell vaccination. Repertoires were generated with immunoSEQ multiplex PCR, while TCRdb's copy carries only in-frame clones and drops some. Found here are approximately 85,000 clones, approximately 81% of them singletons; the top ten hold about 9.3%. This specimen consisted of blood, obtained after dendritic cell vaccination. These receptors were collected from a human donor with glioblastoma. Each CDR3 is given with its conserved first and last residue. Each record gives: CDR3 length, J gene, clone size, D gene, V gene, CDR3 DNA, CDR3 protein. D genes are given only for firm matches. The size field is filled for only some rows; it gives once, few, many or a size class.

15 | TRBJ1-1 | few | . | TRBV2 | TGTGCCAGCAGTGACCATGGAGGGGAGAGTACTGAAGCTTTCTTT | CASSDHGGESTEAFF
15 | TRBJ1-1 | . | . | TRBV6-5 | TGTGCCAGCAGTTACGACGGCAGGGCGAACACTGAAGCTTTCTTT | CASSYDGRANTEAFF
16 | TRBJ2-7 | . | TRBD2 | TRBV18 | TGTGCCAGCTCACCACGGACTAGCGGGAGAACCTACGAGCAGTACTTC | CASSPRTSGRTYEQYF
15 | TRBJ1-4 | . | . | TRBV5-1 | TGCGCCAGCAGCTTGGCAGGGGCAACTAATGAAAAACTGTTTTTT | CASSLAGATNEKLFF
15 | TRBJ1-5 | . | TRBD1 | TRBV19 | TGTGCCAGTAGTGGGACAGGGTCGGGCAATCAGCCCCAGCATTTT | CASSGTGSGNQPQHF
15 | TRBJ1-4 | . | . | TRBV2 | TGTGCCAGCAGTCAACGGGGAGCGGTTAATGAAAAACTGTTTTTT | CASSQRGAVNEKLFF
10 | TRBJ2-1 | few | . | TRBV21-1 | TGTGCCAGCTTCAACAATGAGCAGTTCTTC | CASFNNEQFF
17 | TRBJ1-2 | . | TRBD1 | TRBV27 | TGTGCCAGCAGCTCGGACAGGGCTTTTGGGGCTAACTATGGCTACACCTTC | CASSSDRAFGANYGYTF
16 | TRBJ1-4 | . | TRBD1 | TRBV15 | TGTGCCACCAGCAGAAAGACGACAGGGTCAGATGAAAAACTGTTTTTT | CATSRKTTGSDEKLFF
13 | TRBJ1-2 | . | . | TRBV13 | TGTGCCAGCAGCTCTGACAGGAACTATGGCTACACCTTC | CASSSDRNYGYTF
12 | TRBJ1-2 | . | . | TRBV19 | TGTGCCAGTACGATGGGAGTCTATGGCTACACCTTC | CASTMGVYGYTF
12 | TRBJ2-7 | . | . | TRBV6-1 | TGTGCCAGCCTCCGAAGGGGGGGCGAGCAGTACTTC | CASLRRGGEQYF
16 | TRBJ2-7 | . | TRBD2 | TRBV7-2 | TGTGCCAGCAGCTTAGCGTCTAGCGGGGCAACCTACGAGCAGTACTTC | CASSLASSGATYEQYF
11 | TRBJ2-7 | . | . | TRBV20-1 | TGCAGTGCCGCGCCCGCGGGGGAGCAGTACTTC | CSAAPAGEQYF
14 | TRBJ1-4 | . | . | TRBV7-9 | TGTGCCAGCAGCTTCCGGACTGATAATGAAAAACTGTTTTTT | CASSFRTDNEKLFF
14 | TRBJ2-1 | . | TRBD1 | TRBV27 | TGTGCCAGCAGTCCCGGGACAGGGGGCTGGGAGCAGTTCTTC | CASSPGTGGWEQFF
16 | TRBJ2-7 | . | TRBD2 | TRBV27 | TGTGCCAGCAGATTACAACCGGGACTAGCAACGTTCGAGCAGTACTTC | CASRLQPGLATFEQYF
11 | TRBJ1-3 | few | . | TRBV2 | TGTGCCAGCAAACAGTTAAACACCATATATTTT | CASKQLNTIYF
15 | TRBJ2-3 | . | TRBD1 | TRBV18 | TGTGCCAGCTCACCCGGACAGGGCGGGGCAGATACGCAGTATTTT | CASSPGQGGADTQYF
13 | TRBJ1-6 | once | . | TRBV27 | TGTGCCAGCAGTTTTGCACAGGTACTACCCCTCCACTTT | CASSFAQVLPLHF
14 | TRBJ2-3 | . | . | TRBV6-5 | TGTGCCAGCAGTTATTCTGGACAGACAGATACGCAGTATTTT | CASSYSGQTDTQYF
16 | TRBJ2-2 | . | TRBD2 | TRBV5-6 | TGTGCCAGCAGCTCCGGACTAGCGGGGGACACCGGGGAGCTGTTTTTT | CASSSGLAGDTGELFF
16 | TRBJ2-1 | once | . | TRBV15 | TGTGCCACCAGCAGAGATCAGACGACAGGGAGGAATGAGCAGTTCTTC | CATSRDQTTGRNEQFF
15 | TRBJ1-6 | . | . | TRBV2 | TGTGCCAGCAGTGAAGCTGGCAGGGGTAATTCACCCCTCCACTTT | CASSEAGRGNSPLHF
15 | TRBJ2-1 | . | . | TRBV9 | TGTGCCAGCAGCGATGCGGGGAGCTCCTACAATGAGCAGTTCTTC | CASSDAGSSYNEQFF
13 | TRBJ2-4 | . | TRBD1 | TRBV7-9 | TGTGCCAGCAGCTTAGCCGGGACAGGGGATCTCCACTTC | CASSLAGTGDLHF
14 | TRBJ2-5 | once | TRBD1 | TRBV11-2 | TGTGCCAGCAGCTCGGGGACAGGGCAAGAGACCCAGTACTTC | CASSSGTGQETQYF
13 | TRBJ2-5 | few | . | TRBV2 | TGTGCCAGCACGCGGGGAGGACAAGAGACCCAGTACTTC | CASTRGGQETQYF
13 | TRBJ1-2 | . | . | TRBV9 | TGTGCCAGCAGCGTAGGAACAGGGTATGGCTACACCTTC | CASSVGTGYGYTF
15 | TRBJ2-7 | . | TRBD2 | TRBV5-1 | TGCGCCAGCAGCCCATGGACTAGCGGGACCTACGAGCAGTACTTC | CASSPWTSGTYEQYF
12 | TRBJ1-1 | . | . | TRBV28 | TGTGCCAGTGCCCAGAGGGTGACTGAAGCTTTCTTT | CASAQRVTEAFF
14 | TRBJ2-3 | . | . | TRBV7-7 | TGTGCCAGCAGCTTAACCGGGGGCACAGATACGCAGTATTTT | CASSLTGGTDTQYF
12 | TRBJ1-5 | . | . | TRBV5-4 | TGTGCCAGCAGCTCCCCAAATCAGCCCCAGCATTTT | CASSSPNQPQHF